The rows below give T cell receptor beta chains drawn from one sample of a study of blood T cell repertoires in COVID-19. Repertoires were generated with immunoSEQ multiplex PCR, while TCRdb's copy carries only in-frame clones and drops some. Altogether some 80,000 clones are present, 82% being singletons, with the ten largest covering 6.5% to 8%. Sequences were obtained from peripheral blood. These receptor sequences come from a human donor in a cohort sampled during active COVID-19. CDR3s include the opening cysteine and the closing phenylalanine or tryptophan. A D gene is named only where the DNA matches it firmly. A row's size may be missing; if present it is once, few, many or a size class.

J	V	size	D	CDR3	DNA
TRBJ1-4	TRBV6-5	.	.	CASSYPVPTNEKLFF	TGTGCCAGCAGTTACCCGGTTCCTACTAATGAAAAACTGTTTTTT
TRBJ1-5	TRBV30	.	.	CAWSLPNQPQHF	TGTGCCTGGAGTCTCCCTAATCAGCCCCAGCATTTT
TRBJ1-2	TRBV4-2	once	.	CASSQGEGGSYGYTF	TGTGCCAGCAGCCAAGGGGAGGGAGGAAGCTATGGCTACACCTTC
TRBJ2-3	TRBV5-1	.	.	CASRGYGDEGTDTQYF	TGCGCCAGCAGAGGTTACGGGGATGAGGGCACAGATACGCAGTATTTT
TRBJ1-6	TRBV27	.	TRBD1	CASSPRQGMSGNSPLHF	TGTGCCAGCAGTCCAAGACAGGGAATGAGTGGAAATTCACCCCTCCACTTT
TRBJ2-7	TRBV2	.	.	CASSEARTAYEQYF	TGTGCCAGCAGTGAAGCTAGGACAGCCTACGAGCAGTACTTC
TRBJ2-1	TRBV15	.	TRBD2	CATSSRSGTSGRNEQFF	TGTGCCACCAGCAGCCGGTCCGGGACTAGCGGACGGAATGAGCAGTTCTTC
TRBJ1-2	TRBV5-4	.	TRBD1	CASSLDTGGRYGYTF	TGTGCCAGCAGCTTGGATACAGGGGGAAGATATGGCTACACCTTC
TRBJ2-3	TRBV7-2	.	.	CASSFQDSPADTQYF	TGTGCCAGCAGCTTTCAGGACTCCCCCGCAGATACGCAGTATTTT
TRBJ2-7	TRBV6-5	.	TRBD1	CASAETGSYEQYF	TGTGCCAGCGCGGAGACAGGGTCCTACGAGCAGTACTTC
TRBJ2-1	TRBV5-4	.	.	CASSTGQPGDNEQFF	TGTGCCAGCAGCACGGGACAGCCGGGGGACAATGAGCAGTTCTTC
TRBJ2-7	TRBV7-6	.	TRBD2	CASSSGWGGPSYEQYF	TGTGCCAGCAGCTCAGGTTGGGGGGGACCTTCCTACGAGCAGTACTTC
TRBJ1-2	TRBV6-2/TRBV6-3	.	.	CASSYSFAGSDGYTF	TGTGCCAGCAGTTACTCGTTTGCAGGCTCCGATGGCTACACCTTC
TRBJ2-7	TRBV5-5	few	.	CASSSHGSSYEQYF	TGTGCCAGCAGCTCGCACGGGTCTTCCTACGAGCAGTACTTC
TRBJ2-7	TRBV3-1/TRBV3-2	.	.	CASSKQTGYYEQYF	TGTGCCAGCAGCAAGCAGACAGGATACTACGAGCAGTACTTC
TRBJ1-1	TRBV5-1	.	TRBD1	CASSPQGAHTEAFF	TGCGCCAGCAGCCCTCAGGGGGCGCACACTGAAGCTTTCTTT
TRBJ1-6	TRBV18	.	TRBD1	CASSDRDRGQSPLHF	TGTGCCAGCTCAGACCGGGACAGGGGGCAATCACCCCTCCACTTT
TRBJ1-3	TRBV6-2/TRBV6-3	.	.	CASSYSSRQAGNTIYF	TGTGCCAGCAGTTACTCCTCCAGACAGGCTGGAAACACCATATATTTT
TRBJ1-5	TRBV6-5	.	.	CASSYKAQGLMQPQHF	TGTGCCAGCAGTTACAAGGCCCAGGGTTTGATGCAGCCCCAGCATTTT
TRBJ2-1	TRBV7-8	few	TRBD1	CASSPGTGTYNEQFF	TGTGCCAGCAGCCCAGGGACAGGGACCTACAATGAGCAGTTCTTC
TRBJ2-5	TRBV19	.	.	CASSNVRVAETQYF	TGTGCCAGTAGTAATGTGAGGGTTGCGGAGACCCAGTACTTC
TRBJ2-7	TRBV12-3/TRBV12-4	.	TRBD1	CASSTGGGYEQYF	TGTGCCAGCAGTACAGGGGGCGGCTACGAGCAGTACTTC
TRBJ2-7	TRBV5-5	.	.	CASSTGPTKQGSSQYF	TGTGCCAGCAGCACTGGCCCCACAAAACAGGGCTCGTCGCAGTACTTC
TRBJ2-7	TRBV9	.	.	CASSVMRDGGEQYF	TGTGCCAGCAGCGTTATGAGAGACGGGGGCGAGCAGTACTTC
TRBJ2-3	TRBV11-2	.	TRBD1	CASSSYRGQLFFTDTQYF	TGTGCCAGCAGCTCCTACAGGGGGCAACTTTTTTTCACAGATACGCAGTATTTT
TRBJ1-2	TRBV2	.	TRBD1	CASAPADRGGYGYTF	TGTGCCAGCGCCCCCGCGGACAGGGGAGGGTATGGCTACACCTTC
TRBJ1-2	TRBV19	.	.	CASSPSEGDYGYTF	TGTGCCAGTAGCCCCTCGGAGGGCGACTATGGCTACACCTTC
TRBJ1-3	TRBV9	.	.	CASSVASAGNTIYF	TGTGCCAGCAGCGTAGCTTCAGCTGGAAACACCATATATTTT
TRBJ2-5	TRBV5-4	.	TRBD2	CASSLLLSGGGEETQYF	TGTGCCAGCAGCTTGTTACTGAGCGGGGGGGGTGAGGAGACCCAGTACTTC
TRBJ2-7	TRBV6-6	.	.	CASSYGREYEQYF	TGTGCCAGCAGTTACGGTAGAGAATACGAGCAGTACTTC
TRBJ2-7	TRBV6-5	once	TRBD2	CASSSGTSGLYEQYF	TGTGCCAGCAGTTCCGGGACTAGCGGGCTGTACGAGCAGTACTTC
TRBJ1-1	TRBV29-1	.	.	CSVEKQGATEAFF	TGCAGCGTTGAAAAACAGGGAGCCACTGAAGCTTTCTTT
TRBJ1-1	TRBV9	.	.	CASSVGLGPPEAFF	TGTGCCAGCAGCGTTGGTCTGGGCCCCCCTGAAGCTTTCTTT
TRBJ2-7	TRBV6-4	.	.	CASSVSGDEQYF	TGTGCCAGCAGTGTTTCCGGGGACGAGCAGTACTTC
TRBJ2-7	TRBV19	.	TRBD1	CASIHPGQAYEQYF	TGTGCCAGTATACACCCGGGACAGGCCTACGAGCAGTACTTC
TRBJ1-3	TRBV27	.	.	CASRGSSGNTIYF	TGTGCCAGCCGAGGGAGCTCTGGAAACACCATATATTTT
TRBJ1-2	TRBV4-2	.	.	CASSQGGAGDGGYTF	TGTGCCAGCAGCCAAGGTGGGGCAGGGGATGGTGGCTACACCTTC
TRBJ2-5	TRBV4-2	.	TRBD2	CASSQDPPRHSGGPLETQYF	TGTGCCAGCAGCCAAGACCCCCCCCGGCACAGCGGGGGGCCATTAGAGACCCAGTACTTC
TRBJ1-1	TRBV3-1/TRBV3-2	.	.	CASSQVAGTRHGAFF	TGTGCCAGCAGCCAAGTTGCCGGGACACGCCACGGAGCTTTCTTT
TRBJ2-3	TRBV5-4	.	.	CASSFDRSTDTQYF	TGTGCCAGCAGCTTTGACAGATCCACAGATACGCAGTATTTT